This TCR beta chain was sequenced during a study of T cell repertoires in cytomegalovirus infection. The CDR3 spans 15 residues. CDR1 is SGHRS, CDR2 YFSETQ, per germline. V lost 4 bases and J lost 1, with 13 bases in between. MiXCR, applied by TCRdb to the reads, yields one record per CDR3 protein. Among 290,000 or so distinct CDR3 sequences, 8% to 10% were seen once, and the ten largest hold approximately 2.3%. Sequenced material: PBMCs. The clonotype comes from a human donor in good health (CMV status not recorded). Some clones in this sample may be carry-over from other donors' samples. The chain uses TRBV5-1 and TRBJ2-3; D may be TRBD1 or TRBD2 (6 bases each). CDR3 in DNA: TGCGCCAGCAGCGTACAGGGAGGAGGCACAGATACGCAGTATTTT. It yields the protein CASSVQGGGTDTQYF.